The 18 T cell receptor beta chains below come from one sample, sequenced in a study of T cell responses to AZD1222 COVID-19 vaccine. The data were produced by immunoSEQ multiplex PCR, yet TCRdb's version contains in-frame clones alone and is incomplete. The sample shows fewer than 110,000 clones, 89% of them seen only once. Sequencing was performed on peripheral blood, taken on day 0 of AZD1222 vaccination. The receptors shown here come from an adult in good health.

V and J are TRBV18 and TRBJ2-2; D perhaps matches TRBD2 (6 bases). V gave up 8 bases and J gave up 0 bases, with 13 bases separating them. The CDR3 covers 15 residues. The germline gives CDR1 KGHSH, CDR2 LQKENI. Here the CDR3 DNA reads TGTGCCAGCCCCCGGGGGACGTCGAACACCGGGGAGCTGTTTTTT. Protein: CASPRGTSNTGELFF.

This clone was observed once. The chain links TRBV25-1 to TRBJ2-7; no reliable D call. This CDR3 contains 15 residues. Germline-derived CDR1 and CDR2 are MGHDK and SYGVNS. Trimming left V 1 base short and J 5 bases short, with 15 bases between. CDR3 region: CASSELGLSLDEQYF. The CDR3, as DNA: TGTGCCAGCAGTGAATTAGGCCTAAGCCTAGACGAGCAGTACTTC.

V and J are TRBV11-3 and TRBJ2-7; D possibly corresponds to TRBD2 (6 bases). V shed 1 base and J shed 0 bases, with 13 bases lying between them. Germline V gene lookup returns CDR1 SGHNT and CDR2 YENEEA. CDR3 size: 16 residues. CDR3 loop: CASSLAGRDPSYEQYF. As DNA, the CDR3 is TGTGCCAGCAGCTTAGCGGGGCGGGACCCCTCCTACGAGCAGTACTTC.

The V and J genes are TRBV28 and TRBJ1-4; D not certain. The CDR3 runs to 15 residues. V gave up 4 bases and J gave up 0 bases, with 9 bases separating them. In germline, CDR1 is MDHEN, CDR2 SYDVKM. The CDR3 reads CASSSPGSTNEKLFF. The CDR3 DNA reads as TGTGCCAGCAGTTCCCCGGGTTCAACTAATGAAAAACTGTTTTTT.

The chain uses TRBV11-2 and TRBJ2-4; no firm D call. The V end was cut by 5 bases, the J end by 4 bases, with 18 bases between. The CDR3 loop spans 16 amino acids. Germline V CDR1 and CDR2: SGHAT, FQNNGV. CDR3 nucleotides: TGTGCCAGCAGCCCGAGTCCCGGCCGGGCTAAAAACATTCAGTACTTC. This encodes CASSPSPGRAKNIQYF.

This rearrangement joins TRBV25-1 to TRBJ1-3; TRBD1 aligns across 8 bases. The CDR3 consists of 15 residues. J gave up 1 base and V 6 bases, and 5 bases lay outside the gene matches. Germline CDR1 is MGHDK and CDR2 is SYGVNS. The DNA of the CDR3 is TGTGCCAGCAGCATCTACAGGGGGTCTGGAAACACCATATATTTT. Translated, it gives CASSIYRGSGNTIYF.

The rearrangement uses TRBV7-2 and TRBJ2-2, with D perhaps matching TRBD1 (5 bases). The V gene lost 0 bases and the J gene lost 1 base, with 12 bases spanning the gap. Germline CDR1 and CDR2: SGHTA and FQGNSA. This CDR3 contains 17 residues. The CDR3 region is CASSLALVRGNTGELFF. CDR3 DNA sequence: TGTGCCAGCAGCTTAGCGTTAGTTAGGGGGAACACCGGGGAGCTGTTTTTT.

J is TRBJ1-5 and V is TRBV6-2 or TRBV6-3; no clear D gene. This CDR3 has 13 amino acids. The germline V and J ends were trimmed by 2 bases and 4 bases, with 6 bases remaining between them. Germline V CDR1 and CDR2: MNHEY, SVGEGT. In nucleotides, the CDR3 is TGTGCCAGCAGTTACACTGGAAATCAGCCCCAGCATTTT. As protein: CASSYTGNQPQHF.

The chain combines TRBV7-2 with TRBJ1-3, with TRBD1 matching over 10 bases. The CDR3 contains 14 residues. Losses at the gene ends were 3 bases for V and 4 bases for J; bases not matched to a gene: 0. Germline V gene data show CDR1 as SGHTA and CDR2 as FQGNSA. The CDR3 sequence is CASSLTGGGNTIYF. The CDR3 DNA is TGTGCCAGCAGCTTGACAGGGGGCGGAAACACCATATATTTT.

The V call is TRBV27, the J call TRBJ2-2; 8 bases match TRBD1. The CDR3 consists of 14 residues. V trimming: 6 bases; J trimming: 6 bases; junction bases outside the gene matches: 6. From germline, CDR1 is MNHEY and CDR2 SMNVEV (reference sequence). CDR3 amino acids: CASRTQGAAGELFF. CDR3 coding DNA: TGTGCCAGCAGAACGCAGGGGGCGGCCGGGGAGCTGTTTTTT.

The rearrangement joins TRBV6-5 to TRBJ1-2; weak D call: TRBD1 (6 bases). Trimming cost V 4 bases and J 2 bases, with 17 bases left between them. The CDR3 runs to 16 residues. The germline gives CDR1 MNHEY, CDR2 SVGAGI. CDR3 loop: CASSFVWGHTNYGYTF. DNA for the CDR3: TGTGCCAGCAGTTTTGTCTGGGGACACACAAACTATGGCTACACCTTC.

V gene TRBV29-1 combines with J gene TRBJ2-7, with 11 bases aligning to TRBD1. Germline V lookup: CDR1 SQVTM, CDR2 ANQGSEA. The CDR3 contains 14 residues. J was trimmed by 5 bases and V by 3 bases; bases with no gene match: 6. The CDR3 protein is CSVERGQGADEQYF. In DNA, the CDR3 is TGCAGCGTTGAGAGAGGACAGGGGGCGGACGAGCAGTACTTC.

This clone was seen just once. V and J are TRBV6-1 and TRBJ1-1, with D unresolved. The CDR3 runs 12 residues. Germline CDR1 MNHNS, CDR2 SASEGT. V dropped 2 bases and J dropped 8 bases, with 9 bases sitting between them. CDR3 nucleotide sequence: TGTGCCAGCAGTGAATCCGCGGGGGAAGCTTTCTTT. It is translated as CASSESAGEAFF.

The chain employs TRBV9 and TRBJ1-1; the match to TRBD1 covers 9 bases. Germline V lookup: CDR1 SGDLS, CDR2 YYNGEE. The CDR3 is 17 amino acids. The V and J ends lost 4 bases and 8 bases, in that order; junction bases with no gene match: 18. CDR3 sequence: CASSSRPPPGQGEEAFF. For the CDR3, the DNA is TGTGCCAGCAGCTCCCGGCCCCCCCCGGGACAGGGTGAAGAAGCTTTCTTT.

V is TRBV11-3 and J is TRBJ2-1; no clear D gene. This CDR3 is built from 13 residues. Trimming removed 1 base at V and 0 bases at J, with 1 base between. Germline CDR1 and CDR2: SGHNT and YENEEA. CDR3 in DNA: TGTGCCAGCAGCTTAGGCTCCTACAATGAGCAGTTCTTC. Amino acid sequence: CASSLGSYNEQFF.

CDR3 sequence reads: CASSPVGAPGTQYF. DNA for the CDR3: TGCGCCAGCAGCCCGGTGGGGGCCCCTGGGACCCAGTACTTC. V and J are TRBV4-3 and TRBJ2-5; D is perhaps TRBD1 (6 bases). The CDR3 contains 14 residues. Germline V CDR1 and CDR2: LGHNA, YSLEER. V dropped 4 bases and J dropped 7 bases, with 16 bases sitting between them.

This clone occurred a few times. CDR3 coding DNA: TGTGCCAGCAGCGCCCGGGACAGAGCCTACGAGCAGTACTTC. This translates into CASSARDRAYEQYF. This chain joins TRBV9 and TRBJ2-7; 7 bases align to TRBD1. V was pared by 3 bases and J by 2 bases, with 5 bases of the junction left unmatched. This CDR3 region has 14 residues. The germline gives CDR1 SGDLS, CDR2 YYNGEE. The full variable domain, completed using reference TRBV9 and TRBJ2-7, is DSGVTQTPKHLITATGQRVTLRCSPRSGDLSVYWYQQSLDQGLQFLIQYYNGEERAKGNILERFSAQQFPDLHSELNLSSLELGDSALYFCASSARDRAYEQYFGPGTRLTVT.

This clone occurred a few times. V gene TRBV5-1 combines with J gene TRBJ2-5; D is uncertain. The CDR3 runs 12 residues. Germline CDR1 and CDR2: SGHRS and YFSETQ. Trimming pared 4 bases from V and 4 bases from J, leaving 8 bases between. The CDR3 region has the DNA TGCGCCAGCAGCGCACCCCCAGAGACCCAGTACTTC. This sequence encodes CASSAPPETQYF.